This passage covers 27 T cell receptor beta chains from one sample sequenced in a study of CXCR3-negative and CXCR3-positive naive CD8 T cells. Study-level results: CXCR3-positive naive cells had more hydrophobic TRB CDR3s than CXCR3-negative naive cells.

UMI labels and 5' RACE were used to prepare the TRB cDNA libraries. TCRdb re-analyzed the 5' RACE reads; it lists each CDR3 protein once, without DNA. Recorded for this sample: around 61,000 distinct CDR3 sequences. These receptors have no identified antigens. Input material: naive CXCR3+ CD8+ T cells from blood. The subset here: CD45RO-CCR7+CD27+CD95- naive CD8+ T cells expressing CXCR3 (TNR3+). The receptors stem from a human donor in good health. Some clones in this sample may be carry-over from other donors' samples.

V usage is TRBV28 and J usage is TRBJ2-1; TCRdb's D call, TRBD2, is unchecked because there is no DNA. Germline V gives CDR1 MDHEN, CDR2 SYDVKM. This CDR3 has 16 residues. Here the CDR3 reads CASSLRGSGTHNEQFF.

The V and J genes are TRBV20-1 and TRBJ2-7; the D gene TCRdb calls, TRBD1, cannot be checked with no DNA. CDR1 is DFQATT, CDR2 SNEGSKA, per germline (reference sequence). This CDR3 has 14 amino acids. Here the CDR3 reads CSASALEMMYEQYF.

The gene calls are TRBV29-1 and TRBJ2-7. Germline V gene data show CDR1 as SQVTM and CDR2 as ANQGSEA. The CDR3 covers 13 residues. CDR3 residues: CSVESDSSYEQYF.

V and J are TRBV29-1 and TRBJ2-5; absent DNA, TCRdb's TRBD1 call cannot be checked. Germline V gene sequence: CDR1 SQVTM, CDR2 ANQGSEA. The CDR3 runs 12 residues. CDR3: CSVETGQETQYF.

The CDR3 reads CASSADPNYGYTF. The chain combines TRBV27 with TRBJ1-2. The CDR3 is 13 amino acids. CDR1 is MNHEY and CDR2 is SMNVEV in the germline V gene (reference sequence).

The rearrangement links TRBV5-1 to TRBJ1-1. Germline V gene sequence: CDR1 SGHRS, CDR2 YFSETQ. This CDR3 region has 13 residues. The CDR3: CASSLGDGYEAFF.

This chain connects TRBV4-2 to TRBJ2-7; there is no DNA to check the TCRdb D call of TRBD2. The CDR3 totals 15 residues. Per germline, CDR1 LGHNA and CDR2 YNFKEQ. This chain's CDR3 is CASSHKPGLTYEQYF.

V is TRBV7-6 and J is TRBJ2-5; TCRdb indicates TRBD1, and absent DNA this call remains unverified. Germline CDR1 is SGHVS and CDR2 is FNYEAQ. The CDR3 loop spans 14 amino acids. CDR3 sequence reads: CASSPDRVSKTQYF.

This chain connects TRBV6-2 or TRBV6-3 to TRBJ2-7; with no DNA, the TCRdb D assignment of TRBD1 cannot be verified. This CDR3 has 11 residues. CDR1 MNHEY and CDR2 SVGEGT come from the germline V gene. The CDR3 is CASSPLAEQYF.

The chain employs TRBV20-1 and TRBJ2-7; TCRdb's D call of TRBD1 is untestable without DNA. CDR1 is DFQATT, CDR2 SNEGSKA, per germline (reference sequence). This CDR3 contains 15 residues. The CDR3: CSARSGQGDDYEQYF.

The chain has TRBV23-1 and TRBJ2-6; TCRdb indicates TRBD1, and absent DNA this call remains unverified. TRBV23-1 is an open reading frame, and its role is uncertain. This CDR3 is 15 amino acids long. The CDR3 reads CASSQPGVGANVLTF.

The chain recombines TRBV6-5 with TRBJ1-1; no DNA is available, so the TRBD1 call from TCRdb remains unchecked. The CDR3 sequence is 13 residues long. Germline CDR1 reads MNHEY; CDR2 reads SVGAGI. The CDR3 region is CATDQGAGTEAFF.

The CDR3 protein is CASSPTGGFTEAFF. The genes are TRBV6-5 and TRBJ1-1; there is no DNA to check the TCRdb D call of TRBD1. Germline loops: CDR1 MNHEY, CDR2 SVGAGI. The length of the CDR3 is 14 residues.

The chain links TRBV9 to TRBJ2-1; with no DNA, the TCRdb D assignment of TRBD1 cannot be verified. The germline gives CDR1 SGDLS, CDR2 YYNGEE. The CDR3 is made up of 18 amino acids. The CDR3 loop reads CASSVSSDRGKAYNEQFF.

V and J are TRBV12-3 or TRBV12-4 and TRBJ2-5. The CDR3 contains 12 residues. This chain's CDR3 is CASSLFVETQYF.

The chain couples TRBV12-3 or TRBV12-4 to TRBJ2-5; TCRdb picks TRBD1, but there is no DNA to check that call. The CDR3 loop spans 12 amino acids. The CDR3 sequence: CASWTLQETQYF.

This chain connects TRBV6-5 to TRBJ1-2; there is no DNA to check the TCRdb D call of TRBD1. Looked up from germline, CDR1 is MNHEY and CDR2 is SVGAGI. This CDR3 is 13 amino acids long. The CDR3 sequence: CASSAPGPRGYTF.

The chain joins TRBV9 to TRBJ1-2; TCRdb designates TRBD1, a call that cannot be tested without DNA. Germline V gene sequence: CDR1 SGDLS, CDR2 YYNGEE. The CDR3 is 16 amino acids. CDR3 sequence reads: CASSVEVNRGEHGYTF.

V and J are TRBV15 and TRBJ2-7; the D gene TCRdb calls, TRBD1, cannot be checked with no DNA. Germline CDR1 and CDR2: LNHNV and YYDKDF (reference sequence). This CDR3 is built from 17 residues. The CDR3 here is CATSRGYRGGDEYEQYF.

The gene calls are TRBV6-2 or TRBV6-3 and TRBJ1-6; the TCRdb call, TRBD1, lacks DNA for checking. Germline values: CDR1 MNHEY, CDR2 SVGEGT. There are 23 residues in the CDR3. The CDR3 reads CASSYSRKNGPGQALGSDSPLHF.

The chain uses TRBV5-6 and TRBJ1-1. In germline, CDR1 is SGHDT, CDR2 YYEEEE. The CDR3 contains 14 residues. CDR3 in amino acids: CASSFTAMNTEAFF.

This chain links TRBV2 with TRBJ1-5. Germline loops: CDR1 SNHLY, CDR2 FYNNEI. CDR3 length: 12 residues. The CDR3 is CASSEEPPPQHF.

This chain uses TRBV3-1 with TRBJ2-7; the D call of TRBD2 rests on TCRdb alone, since no DNA is present to check it. CDR1 LGHDT and CDR2 YNNKEL come from the germline V gene (reference sequence). This CDR3 contains 18 residues. CDR3 sequence: CASSQEIRVAEYSYEQYF.

The J gene is TRBJ2-1, the V gene TRBV20-1; TCRdb's assignment of TRBD1 cannot be checked, as there is no DNA. Per the germline V gene, CDR1 is DFQATT and CDR2 is SNEGSKA (reference sequence). This CDR3 spans 12 amino acids. CDR3 protein: CSARDRGNEQFF.

This rearrangement joins TRBV29-1 to TRBJ2-7. There are 13 residues in the CDR3. Germline CDR1 and CDR2: SQVTM and ANQGSEA. CDR3 sequence reads: CSVVKQSSYEQYF.

This rearrangement joins TRBV20-1 to TRBJ1-1; the TRBD1 assignment by TCRdb is unverifiable without DNA. The germline V gene encodes CDR1 DFQATT and CDR2 SNEGSKA (reference sequence). The CDR3 totals 14 residues. The CDR3 protein is CSARGLTENTEAFF.

The genes are TRBV14 and TRBJ2-4. This CDR3 region has 18 residues. CDR1 and CDR2 (germline): SGHDN, FVKESK. The CDR3 spells CASSQDFGRGLVKNIQYF. The complete variable domain, with remaining parts taken from reference TRBV14 and TRBJ2-4, reads EAGVTQFPSHSVIEKGQTVTLRCDPISGHDNLYWYRRVMGKEIKFLLHFVKESKQDESGMPNNRFLAERTGGTYSTLKVQPAELEDSGVYFCASSQDFGRGLVKNIQYFGAGTRLSVL.